The source of this T cell receptor (beta chain) is a study of cytomegalovirus exposure and HLA in healthy donors. Whole-study findings and limits: When a later analysis compared HLA-associated TCR beta chains with equally common others, the HLA-associated chains turned out to be more clonally expanded and to have lower generation probabilities.

CDR1 WSHSY and CDR2 SAAADI come from the germline V gene. The CDR3 contains 16 residues. V shed 5 bases and J 5 bases; nucleotides not matched to a gene: 13. 13 Jbeta primers and 60 Vbeta primers were used for the PCR. Here immunoSEQ multiplex PCR was the method, and the copy in TCRdb shows in-frame clones only, minus some. The sample records around 130,000 clones, approximately 77% being singletons. This clone was counted a single time. The antigen is unknown. The sample comprised PBMCs. The chain recombines TRBV10-2 with TRBJ2-5, with 8 bases that match TRBD1. The sequence derives from a woman in her sixties or seventies in good health and CMV-seronegative. CDR3 region: CASSQTAGTGLETQYF. The CDR3, as DNA: TGCGCCAGCAGTCAAACCGCCGGGACAGGTCTTGAGACCCAGTACTTC.